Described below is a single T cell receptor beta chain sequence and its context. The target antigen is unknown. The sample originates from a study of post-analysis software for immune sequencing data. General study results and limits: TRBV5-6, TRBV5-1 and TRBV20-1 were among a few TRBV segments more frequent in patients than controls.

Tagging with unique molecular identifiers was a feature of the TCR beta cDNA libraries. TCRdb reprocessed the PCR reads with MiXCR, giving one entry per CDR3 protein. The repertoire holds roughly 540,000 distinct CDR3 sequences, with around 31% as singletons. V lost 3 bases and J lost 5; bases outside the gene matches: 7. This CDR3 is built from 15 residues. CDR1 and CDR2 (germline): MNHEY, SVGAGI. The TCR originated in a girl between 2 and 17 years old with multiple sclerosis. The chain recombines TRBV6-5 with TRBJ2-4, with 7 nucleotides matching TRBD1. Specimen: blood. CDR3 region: CASSYRGDRENIQYF. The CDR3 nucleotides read TGTGCCAGCAGTTATAGGGGAGACAGGGAAAACATTCAGTACTTC.